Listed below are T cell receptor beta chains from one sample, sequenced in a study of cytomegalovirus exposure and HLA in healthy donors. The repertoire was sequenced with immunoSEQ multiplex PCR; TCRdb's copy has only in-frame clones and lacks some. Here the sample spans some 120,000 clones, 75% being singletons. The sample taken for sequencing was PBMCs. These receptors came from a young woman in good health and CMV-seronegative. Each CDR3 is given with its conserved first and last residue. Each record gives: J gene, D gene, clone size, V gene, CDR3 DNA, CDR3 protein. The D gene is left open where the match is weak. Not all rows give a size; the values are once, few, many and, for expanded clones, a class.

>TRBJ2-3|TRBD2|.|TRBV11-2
TGTGCCAGCAGCCAAGCGGGGGGGCCTGGAGATACGCAGTATTTT
CASSQAGGPGDTQYF
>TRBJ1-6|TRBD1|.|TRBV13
TGTGCCAGCAGCTTAGGCAAAGGGGGCGATTATAATTCACCCCTCCACTTT
CASSLGKGGDYNSPLHF
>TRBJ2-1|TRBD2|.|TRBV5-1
TGCGCCAGCAGCTCGGGACTAGCGGGGGGAGATGAGCAGTTCTTC
CASSSGLAGGDEQFF
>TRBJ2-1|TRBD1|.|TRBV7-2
TGTGCCAGCAGCTTATTCCCGGGACAGGGGGAGGATGAGCAGTTCTTC
CASSLFPGQGEDEQFF
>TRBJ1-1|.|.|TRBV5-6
TGTGCCAGCAGCCTATCTGGGGGGGCGCTGGACACTGAAGCTTTCTTT
CASSLSGGALDTEAFF
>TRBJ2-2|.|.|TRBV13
TGTGCCAGCGCCATTGGCAGAAGGGAGCTGTTTTTT
CASAIGRRELFF
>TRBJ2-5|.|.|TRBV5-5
TGTGCCAGCAGCGGGGACATCCAAGAGACCCAGTACTTC
CASSGDIQETQYF
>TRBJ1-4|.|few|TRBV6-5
TGTGCCAGCAGTCCGGGGGACCGGACAGAAAAACTGTTTTTT
CASSPGDRTEKLFF
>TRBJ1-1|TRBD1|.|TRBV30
TGTGCCTGGGCGGACAGGGGAGAAACTGAAGCTTTCTTT
CAWADRGETEAFF
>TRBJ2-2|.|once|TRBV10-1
TGCGCCAGCAGTCAGAACACCGGGGAGCTGTTTTTT
CASSQNTGELFF
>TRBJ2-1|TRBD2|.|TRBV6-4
TGTGCCAGCAGTGACTCAGCGGGGGAATACAATGAGCAGTTCTTC
CASSDSAGEYNEQFF
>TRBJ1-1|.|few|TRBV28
TGTGCCAGCAGTTTTTTGGCGGGTGAAGCTTTCTTT
CASSFLAGEAFF
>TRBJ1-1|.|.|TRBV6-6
TGTGCCAGCAGATCTCTAACGAACACTGAAGCTTTCTTT
CASRSLTNTEAFF
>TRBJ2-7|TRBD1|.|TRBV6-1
TGTGCCAGCAACCCAGACAGGGGGCTAGGTGAGCAGTACTTC
CASNPDRGLGEQYF
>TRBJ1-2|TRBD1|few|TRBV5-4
TGTGCCAGCAGAAAAATTCCGGGACAGCTCGGCTACACCTTC
CASRKIPGQLGYTF
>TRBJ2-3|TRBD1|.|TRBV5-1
TGCGCCAGTACTACGGGACAGGTTAGCACAGATACGCAGTATTTT
CASTTGQVSTDTQYF
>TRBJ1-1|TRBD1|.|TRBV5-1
TGCGCCAGCAGCACGGACAGGGGGGTGGGAACTGAAGCTTTCTTT
CASSTDRGVGTEAFF
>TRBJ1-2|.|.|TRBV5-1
TGCGCCAGCAGCCGGAATCCAGATACAGGGAGGGACTATGGCTACACCTTC
CASSRNPDTGRDYGYTF
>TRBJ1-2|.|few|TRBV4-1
TGCGCCAGCAGCCGCAGAGGGAATGGCTACACCTTC
CASSRRGNGYTF
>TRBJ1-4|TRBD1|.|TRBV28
TGTGCCAGCAGACGGACAGGCTATAATGAAAAACTGTTTTTT
CASRRTGYNEKLFF
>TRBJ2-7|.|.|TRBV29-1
TGCAGCGCCCAGGAACAGGGTTTCATGGTTGGAAGCGAGCAGTACTTC
CSAQEQGFMVGSEQYF
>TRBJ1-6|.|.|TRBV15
TGTGCCACCAGCAGAGATATTAGTGGGCCCTCACCCCTCCACTTT
CATSRDISGPSPLHF
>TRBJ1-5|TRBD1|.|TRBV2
TGTGCCTACTGCCAGACAGGGGGAATTAGCAATCAGCCCCAGCATTTT
CAYCQTGGISNQPQHF
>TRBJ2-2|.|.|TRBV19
TGTGCCAGTTCGGACAGCCCGAACACCGGGGAGCTGTTTTTT
CASSDSPNTGELFF
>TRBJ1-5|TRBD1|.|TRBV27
TGTGCCAGCTCCGGGACAGGGAATCAGCCCCAGCATTTT
CASSGTGNQPQHF
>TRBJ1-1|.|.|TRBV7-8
TGTGCCAGCAGCGTACAGGGTAACACTGAAGCTTTCTTT
CASSVQGNTEAFF
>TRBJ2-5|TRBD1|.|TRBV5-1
TGCGCCAGCAGCCTGACAGGGGTTACTGGAGGGGAGACCCAGTACTTC
CASSLTGVTGGETQYF
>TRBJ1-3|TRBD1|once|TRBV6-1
TGTGCCAGCACCTTAACAGGGGGCGGCGGGGACACCATATATTTT
CASTLTGGGGDTIYF
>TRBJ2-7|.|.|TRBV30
TGTGCCTGGAAAGGGGATTATTACGAGCAGTACTTC
CAWKGDYYEQYF
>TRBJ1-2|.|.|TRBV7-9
TGTGCCAGCAGCTCACCAAAACAGGGAGGGGATAACTATGGCTACACCTTC
CASSSPKQGGDNYGYTF
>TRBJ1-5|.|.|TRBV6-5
TGTGCCAGCAGTTCAGGGTCCCCGGGCAATCAGCCCCAGCATTTT
CASSSGSPGNQPQHF
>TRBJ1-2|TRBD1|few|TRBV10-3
TGTGCCATCAGTGAGTCTCGGGACAGGGTGTCGGGGTATGGCTACACCTTC
CAISESRDRVSGYGYTF
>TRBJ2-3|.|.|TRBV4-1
TGCGCCAGCAGCCTGGGACTGTTAAGCACAGATACGCAGTATTTT
CASSLGLLSTDTQYF
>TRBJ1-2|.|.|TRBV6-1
TGTGCCAGCAGTGAAGGAGGGATAGGCTACACCTTC
CASSEGGIGYTF
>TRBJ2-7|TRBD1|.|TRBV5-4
TGTGCCAGCAGCTCTCAGGGACAGCACTACGAGCAGTACTTC
CASSSQGQHYEQYF
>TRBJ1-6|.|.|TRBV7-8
TGTGCCAGCAGCTTAAACGGAGGAACAGCCTTTTCACCCCTCCACTTT
CASSLNGGTAFSPLHF
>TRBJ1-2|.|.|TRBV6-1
TGTGCCAGCAGTGATGGGCCCGGCTATGGCTACACCTTC
CASSDGPGYGYTF
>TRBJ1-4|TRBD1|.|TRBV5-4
TGTGCCAGCAGCTCGGGACGCCCGACAGGGGAGGGTGAAAAACTGTTTTTT
CASSSGRPTGEGEKLFF
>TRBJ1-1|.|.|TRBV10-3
TGTGCCATCAGGAGCACGGTGAACACTGAAGCTTTCTTT
CAIRSTVNTEAFF
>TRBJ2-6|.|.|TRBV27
TGTGCCAGCAGTTCACTCGCTGGGGCCAACGTCCTGACTTTC
CASSSLAGANVLTF
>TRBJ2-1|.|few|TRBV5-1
TGCGCCAGCAGCGGTGGTTTGGGGGGTAGGGAGCAGTTCTTC
CASSGGLGGREQFF
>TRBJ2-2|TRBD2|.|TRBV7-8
TGTGCCAGCAGCTTATGGCGGGGGATGGATACCGGGGAGCTGTTTTTT
CASSLWRGMDTGELFF
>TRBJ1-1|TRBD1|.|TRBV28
TGTGCCAGCAGTCCAACGGACAGGGGGAACACTGAAGCTTTCTTT
CASSPTDRGNTEAFF
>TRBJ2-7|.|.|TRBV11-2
TGTGCCAGCAGCTCTAGTGGGGCCACCTACGAGCAGTACTTC
CASSSSGATYEQYF
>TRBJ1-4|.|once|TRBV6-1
TGTGCCAGCCTTTCACGGTCGTGGAAACTGTTTTTT
CASLSRSWKLFF
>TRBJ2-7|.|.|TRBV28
TGTGCCAGCAGTAGCAAGGTACCAGCGTACGAGCAGTACTTC
CASSSKVPAYEQYF
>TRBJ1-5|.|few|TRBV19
TGTGCCAGTCGCTCCGGGACACCTAACGCGCCCCAGCATTTT
CASRSGTPNAPQHF